One and the same sample provided the 18 T cell receptor beta chains below, sequenced in a study of shared clonotypes between healthy human individuals (dated by TCRdb to about 2020). CD8 naive samples were CD45RO-negative cells positively selected for CCR7, giving a CD45RA+CCR7+ population that excluded TemRA cells. Library construction relied on the immunoSEQ multiplex PCR assay. Entries here come from immuneACCESS through TCRdb and include only in-frame sequences with V and J called. Some clones fail to appear in such tables; in the studies checked, an unresolved V gene covers under half of the shortfall, and the cause of the remainder is unknown. The sample has about 2.1 million clones on record, about 93% of them singletons. The ten largest clonotypes hold around 1.7% of the sample. The sequenced sample was naive CD8+ T cells from PBMCs. Interpreted using the paper, the cell subset or site label stands for: CD45RA+CCR7+. Receptors originate from a man aged 18 to 29 in good health. Some clones in this sample may be carry-over from other donors' samples.

This chain connects TRBV9 to TRBJ2-1; 9 bases are a match to TRBD2. CDR3 length: 18 residues. Germline values: CDR1 SGDLS, CDR2 YYNGEE. Trimming removed 1 base from V and 8 bases from J; junction bases left unmatched: 16. The CDR3 spells CASSVTAGGAKGWDEQFF. The CDR3 nucleotides are TGTGCCAGCAGCGTAACTGCGGGAGGGGCGAAGGGCTGGGATGAGCAGTTCTTC.

This sequence joins TRBV7-7 and TRBJ2-1, with 8 nucleotides matching TRBD2. Germline values: CDR1 SSHAT, CDR2 FNYEAQ (reference sequence). The CDR3 runs 16 residues. Losses at the gene ends were 1 base for V and 4 bases for J; bases not matched to a gene: 6. In DNA form, the CDR3 reads TGTGCCAGCAGCTTAGATCTGGCGGGAGGATACAATGAGCAGTTCTTC. Residues: CASSLDLAGGYNEQFF.

With regard to this clone: The sample carries other DNA sequences with the same CDR3. The V call is TRBV4-2, the J call TRBJ2-7; no reliable D call. The CDR3 runs to 14 residues. Germline assignment: CDR1 LGHNA and CDR2 YNFKEQ. Trimming took 1 base from V and 2 from J, leaving 9 bases between them. CDR3 loop: CASSQVGGAYEQYF. Here the CDR3 DNA reads TGTGCCAGCAGCCAAGTGGGCGGAGCCTACGAGCAGTACTTC.

The CDR3 sequence is CASSPWNAGTGRRAEQYF. The CDR3 DNA sequence: TGCGCCAGCAGCCCTTGGAATGCCGGGACAGGGAGGCGGGCCGAGCAGTACTTC. The chain is built from TRBV5-1 and TRBJ2-7; 9 bases fit TRBD1. Unmatched junction bases numbered 20, after V lost 4 bases and J lost 6 bases. This CDR3 is 18 amino acids long. Germline lookup yields CDR1 SGHRS and CDR2 YFSETQ.

This chain uses TRBV7-2 with TRBJ2-7; no clear D. Germline loops: CDR1 SGHTA, CDR2 FQGNSA. The CDR3 has 14 residues. Between the trimmed V and J ends, which lost 1 base and 7 bases, there was a span of 14 bases. For the CDR3, the DNA is TGTGCCAGCAGCTTAGAGGGCTGGCCGTGGGAGCAGTACTTC. Its translation is CASSLEGWPWEQYF.

The chain carries TRBV27 and TRBJ2-1; 9 nucleotides line up with TRBD2. The CDR3 runs to 15 residues. The J segment lost 7 bases and the V segment lost 5 bases, leaving 9 bases of the junction unmatched. Germline V gene lookup returns CDR1 MNHEY and CDR2 SMNVEV (reference sequence). The CDR3 spells CASSHIAGVPNEQFF. The CDR3 DNA sequence: TGTGCCAGCAGTCATATAGCGGGAGTCCCAAATGAGCAGTTCTTC.

The chain is built from TRBV4-1 and TRBJ2-3, with no clear D. V was trimmed by 1 base and J by 0 bases, leaving 11 bases between them. The CDR3 loop spans 16 amino acids. Looked up from germline, CDR1 is MGHRA and CDR2 is YSYEKL. The DNA for the CDR3 is TGCGCCAGCAGCCAAGTGACAAAATCTAGCACAGATACGCAGTATTTT. Its translation: CASSQVTKSSTDTQYF.

The chain is built from TRBV27 and TRBJ2-1, with TRBD2 matching 7 bases. The germline CDR1 and CDR2 sequences are MNHEY and SMNVEV (reference sequence). The length of the CDR3 is 11 residues. V was pared by 6 bases and J by 13 bases, with 6 bases of the junction left unmatched. In nucleotides, the CDR3 is TGTGCCAGCAGGTCGGGGACTAACCAGTTCTTC. This translates into CASRSGTNQFF.

V gene TRBV27 combines with J gene TRBJ2-3; 7 bases map to TRBD2. Trimming removed 3 bases from V and 6 bases from J; junction bases left unmatched: 6. The germline gives CDR1 MNHEY, CDR2 SMNVEV (reference sequence). This CDR3 contains 14 residues. The CDR3 here is CASSFVGLVDTQYF. The CDR3 DNA sequence: TGTGCCAGCAGTTTTGTAGGACTAGTGGATACGCAGTATTTT.

This clone turned up a few times. The chain carries TRBV11-2 and TRBJ1-1, with D perhaps TRBD1 (5 bases). Trimming cost V 5 bases and J 1 base, with 11 bases left between them. The germline V gene encodes CDR1 SGHAT and CDR2 FQNNGV. The CDR3 runs to 14 residues. The CDR3 nucleotides read TGTGCCAGCAGCGCGGGACTCGAGAACACTGAAGCTTTCTTT. Translated: CASSAGLENTEAFF.

The chain links TRBV7-8 to TRBJ1-1; D is ambiguous. The CDR3 contains 13 residues. CDR1 is SGHVS and CDR2 is FQNEAQ in the germline V gene. The V and J ends lost 4 bases and 2 bases respectively, with 8 bases between them. The CDR3 region is CASSSNINTEAFF. CDR3 coding DNA: TGTGCCAGCAGCTCTAACATTAACACTGAAGCTTTCTTT.

This clone has just one count. This chain uses TRBV28 with TRBJ2-2; TRBD2 is a possible D gene (6 bases). The V gene lost 6 bases and the J gene lost 6 bases, with 17 bases spanning the gap. CDR1 and CDR2 (germline): MDHEN, SYDVKM. The CDR3 covers 15 residues. The CDR3 sequence is CASSLSFAGSGELFF. In DNA form, the CDR3 reads TGTGCCAGCAGCCTCTCTTTTGCGGGATCCGGGGAGCTGTTTTTT. Combining the CDR3 with reference TRBV28 and TRBJ2-2 gives the whole variable domain DVKVTQSSRYLVKRTGEKVFLECVQDMDHENMFWYRQDPGLGLRLIYFSYDVKMKEKGDIPEGYSVSREKKERFSLILESASTNQTSMYLCASSLSFAGSGELFFGEGSRLTVL.

The V and J genes are TRBV19 and TRBJ2-6; 7 bases line up with TRBD1. The length of the CDR3 is 15 residues. The germline gives CDR1 LNHDA, CDR2 SQIVND (reference sequence). CDR3 sequence reads: CATGQPSSGANVLTF. DNA of the CDR3: TGTGCGACGGGACAGCCATCCTCTGGGGCCAACGTCCTGACTTTC.

V usage is TRBV27 and J usage is TRBJ2-1, with 13 bases that match TRBD2. This CDR3 region has 17 residues. V was clipped by 5 bases and J by 5 bases; unmatched bases: 9. CDR1 and CDR2 (germline): MNHEY, SMNVEV (reference sequence). CDR3 bases: TGTGCCAGCAGTCTATTACTAGCGGGAGGGCCGCACAATGAGCAGTTCTTC. It translates to CASSLLLAGGPHNEQFF.

The V call is TRBV27, the J call TRBJ2-4, with D maybe TRBD2 (5 bases). CDR1 and CDR2 from the germline V gene are MNHEY and SMNVEV (reference sequence). The CDR3 runs to 13 residues. Trimming removed 3 bases at V and 11 bases at J, with 14 bases between. The CDR3 loop is CASSLSGLGFQYF. The DNA of the CDR3 is TGTGCCAGCAGTTTGTCGGGGTTAGGTTTTCAGTACTTC.

V gene TRBV6-1 combines with J gene TRBJ1-1; D is ambiguous. Trimming stripped 0 bases from V and 0 bases from J, with 5 bases between. This CDR3 spans 14 amino acids. CDR1 is MNHNS and CDR2 is SASEGT in the germline V gene. The CDR3 nucleotides read TGTGCCAGCAGTGAAGCACGTGTGAACACTGAAGCTTTCTTT. Residues: CASSEARVNTEAFF.

The chain combines TRBV9 with TRBJ2-2; 9 nucleotides agree with TRBD2. The germline V gene has CDR1 SGDLS and CDR2 YYNGEE. Trimming took 3 bases from V and 8 from J; bases not matched to a gene: 11. CDR3 length: 16 residues. DNA of the CDR3: TGTGCCAGCAGCGGGACACTAGCGGGCCTGACTGGGGAGCTGTTTTTT. It codes for CASSGTLAGLTGELFF.

The V gene is TRBV27, the J gene TRBJ2-3; tentatively, D is TRBD1 or TRBD2 (5 bases each). This CDR3 is built from 16 residues. The germline V gene encodes CDR1 MNHEY and CDR2 SMNVEV (reference sequence). V lost 4 bases, J lost 3 bases, and 17 bases lay in between. CDR3 bases: TGTGCCAGCAGTTCTCTACTAGTAAAGGGGACAGATACGCAGTATTTT. It is translated as CASSSLLVKGTDTQYF.